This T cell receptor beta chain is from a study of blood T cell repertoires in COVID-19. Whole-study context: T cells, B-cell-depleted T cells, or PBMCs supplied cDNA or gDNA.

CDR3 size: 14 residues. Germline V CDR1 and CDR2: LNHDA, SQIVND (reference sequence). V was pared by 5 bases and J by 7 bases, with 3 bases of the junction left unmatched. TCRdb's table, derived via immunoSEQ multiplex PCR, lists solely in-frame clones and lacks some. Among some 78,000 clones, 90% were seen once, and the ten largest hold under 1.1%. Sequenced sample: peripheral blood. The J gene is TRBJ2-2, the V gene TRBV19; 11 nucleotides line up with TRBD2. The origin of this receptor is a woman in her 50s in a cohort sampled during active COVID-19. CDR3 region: CASSAGLAVGELFF. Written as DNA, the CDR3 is TGTGCCAGTAGTGCGGGACTAGCGGTCGGGGAGCTGTTTTTT. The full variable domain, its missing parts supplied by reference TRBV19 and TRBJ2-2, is DGGITQSPKYLFRKEGQNVTLSCEQNLNHDAMYWYRQDPGQGLRLIYYSQIVNDFQKGDIAEGYSVSREKKESFPLTVTSAQKNPTAFYLCASSAGLAVGELFFGEGSRLTVL.